A selection of T cell receptor beta chains follows, all from one sample in a study of OX40 agonist ivuxolimab in advanced cancers. Profiling relied on immunoSEQ multiplex PCR, and the TCRdb table lists in-frame clones only, not all of them. Of tens of thousands of clones in the sample, about 94% were seen once. This specimen was CD4+ or CD8+ T cells sorted from blood, taken in a trial of the OX40 agonist ivuxolimab. These receptors were taken from an adult with an advanced solid tumor such as melanoma, head and neck, liver or kidney cancer. The CDR3 runs from the conserved cysteine through the conserved F or W. Each record gives: J gene, V gene, clone size, D gene, CDR3 protein, CDR3 DNA. D genes are given only for firm matches. Size is stated for part of the rows, as once, few or many counts, or as a class when the clone is expanded.

>TRBJ2-1|TRBV6-5|NA|NA
CASSYSQGEVDEQFF
TGTGCCAGCAGTTACTCGCAGGGAGAGGTTGATGAGCAGTTCTTC
>TRBJ2-5|TRBV7-3|NA|TRBD1
CASSLSGWGQFISPQYF
TGTGCCAGCAGCTTAAGTGGGTGGGGACAGTTCATATCTCCCCAGTACTTC
>TRBJ2-5|TRBV7-3|NA|NA
CASSLTEGIETQYF
TGTGCCAGCAGCTTAACAGAAGGGATAGAGACCCAGTACTTC
>TRBJ1-2|TRBV10-2|NA|NA
CASSELRQTPYGYTF
TGCGCCAGCAGTGAGCTACGTCAGACCCCCTATGGCTACACCTTC
>TRBJ2-7|TRBV4-3|once|TRBD1
CASSLGTGLYEQYF
TGCGCCAGCAGCCTCGGGACAGGATTATACGAGCAGTACTTC
>TRBJ1-2|TRBV6-5|NA|TRBD1
CASRTTGYEGYTF
TGTGCCAGCAGGACGACAGGGTACGAAGGCTACACCTTC
>TRBJ2-3|TRBV19|NA|TRBD2
CASSGLAGDTQYF
TGTGCCAGTAGTGGCCTAGCGGGAGATACGCAGTATTTT
>TRBJ1-5|TRBV19|NA|NA
CASSIVNQPQHF
TGTGCCAGTAGTATAGTGAATCAGCCCCAGCATTTT
>TRBJ2-7|TRBV18|NA|TRBD1
CASSDYSRGYEQYF
TGTGCCAGCTCAGACTACAGCAGGGGGTACGAGCAGTACTTC
>TRBJ1-1|TRBV27|NA|TRBD1
CASSPGTGMNTEAFF
TGTGCCAGCAGTCCCGGGACAGGGATGAACACTGAAGCTTTCTTT
>TRBJ2-2|TRBV9|NA|TRBD2
CASSVPRRAGDNGELFF
TGTGCCAGCAGCGTACCCCGAAGGGCGGGGGATAACGGGGAGCTGTTTTTT
>TRBJ2-7|TRBV28|NA|TRBD1
CASSSRQGAYLGEQYF
TGTGCCAGCAGTTCCCGACAGGGGGCTTATCTGGGAGAGCAGTACTTC
>TRBJ2-3|TRBV4-3|NA|NA
CASSQDVPDTQYF
TGCGCCAGCAGCCAAGATGTCCCAGATACGCAGTATTTT
>TRBJ2-3|TRBV6-6|NA|NA
CASSPLYLVGTDTQYF
TGTGCCAGCAGTCCCCTTTACCTCGTGGGCACAGATACGCAGTATTTT
>TRBJ2-7|TRBV27|NA|NA
CASRPLPRGGSYEQYF
TGTGCCAGCAGACCACTCCCCCGGGGCGGTTCCTACGAGCAGTACTTC
>TRBJ2-2|TRBV27|NA|TRBD1
CASSLFQQGAVGELFF
TGTGCCAGCAGTTTGTTCCAACAGGGGGCCGTCGGGGAGCTGTTTTTT
>TRBJ2-7|TRBV7-6|NA|TRBD2
CASSPRTSSYEQYF
TGTGCCAGCAGCCCACGGACTAGTAGCTACGAGCAGTACTTC
>TRBJ2-3|TRBV4-3|NA|TRBD2
CASSPGLESTDTQYF
TGCGCCAGCAGCCCGGGACTAGAGTCCACAGATACGCAGTATTTT
>TRBJ2-3|TRBV4-1|NA|TRBD2
CASSPSGLSGTPDTQYF
TGCGCCAGCAGCCCCTCCGGCCTGAGCGGGACCCCAGATACGCAGTATTTT
>TRBJ2-7|TRBV5-4|NA|NA
CASSLWGLNEQYF
TGTGCCAGCAGCTTGTGGGGTCTTAACGAGCAGTACTTC
>TRBJ2-1|TRBV5-4|NA|TRBD2
CASSTGLPGHEQFF
TGTGCCAGCAGCACGGGACTACCGGGGCATGAGCAGTTCTTC
>TRBJ1-5|TRBV7-6|NA|NA
CASSVDTDQPQHF
TGTGCCAGCAGCGTAGATACGGATCAGCCCCAGCATTTT
>TRBJ2-7|TRBV30|NA|NA
CAFTWGATYEQYF
TGTGCCTTTACATGGGGGGCTACCTACGAGCAGTACTTC
>TRBJ2-1|TRBV6-4|NA|NA
CASSAGSSYNEQFF
TGTGCCAGCAGTGCCGGGAGCTCCTACAATGAGCAGTTCTTC
>TRBJ2-2|TRBV9|NA|TRBD2
CASSSPVAGGPNTGELFF
TGTGCCAGCAGCTCCCCCGTAGCGGGGGGCCCAAACACCGGGGAGCTGTTTTTT
>TRBJ2-5|TRBV27|NA|TRBD2
CASYSLADQETQYF
TGTGCCAGCTATTCCCTAGCGGACCAAGAGACCCAGTACTTC
>TRBJ1-5|TRBV6-5|NA|NA
CASSPGVGSGQPQHF
TGTGCCAGCAGTCCCGGGGTAGGGAGTGGGCAGCCCCAGCATTTT
>TRBJ1-5|TRBV7-9|few|NA
CASSPQVNQPQHF
TGTGCCAGCAGCCCTCAGGTGAATCAGCCCCAGCATTTT
>TRBJ1-4|TRBV10-2|once|NA
CASALGGKHEKLFF
TGCGCCAGCGCTCTCGGGGGAAAACACGAAAAACTGTTTTTT
>TRBJ2-1|TRBV5-1|NA|NA
CASSLDTLPLSYNEQFF
TGCGCCAGCAGCTTGGATACCCTTCCTTTATCCTACAATGAGCAGTTCTTC
>TRBJ1-1|TRBV19|NA|NA
CASSIDGGTNTEAFF
TGTGCCAGTAGTATAGATGGCGGTACGAACACTGAAGCTTTCTTT
>TRBJ2-7|TRBV10-3|NA|NA
CAISESSPELYEQYF
TGTGCCATCAGTGAGTCGAGCCCGGAACTCTACGAGCAGTACTTC
>TRBJ2-7|TRBV11-2|NA|TRBD1
CASNPTGGSSYEQYF
TGTGCCAGCAACCCCACAGGGGGTTCCTCCTACGAGCAGTACTTC
>TRBJ2-7|TRBV23-1|once|NA
CASSQSGRYEQYF
TGCGCCAGCAGTCAATCAGGGCGCTACGAGCAGTACTTC
>TRBJ1-3|TRBV19|NA|NA
CASSLGVSGNTIYF
TGTGCCAGTAGCCTGGGGGTTTCTGGAAACACCATATATTTT
>TRBJ1-1|TRBV4-3|NA|NA
CASSQERGKKAFF
TGCGCCAGCAGCCAAGAAAGGGGGAAAAAAGCTTTCTTT
>TRBJ2-1|TRBV11-2|NA|TRBD2
CASSLAGGPYNEQFF
TGTGCCAGCAGCCTAGCGGGAGGCCCGTACAATGAGCAGTTCTTC
>TRBJ2-7|TRBV28|NA|TRBD2
CASSFAAGVGYEQYF
TGTGCCAGCAGTTTTGCAGCGGGGGTGGGCTACGAGCAGTACTTC
>TRBJ2-7|TRBV28|NA|NA
CASRKTGSAKYEQYF
TGTGCCAGCAGGAAAACAGGGTCCGCGAAGTACGAGCAGTACTTC
>TRBJ1-1|TRBV11-3|NA|TRBD1
CASSLTGGTEAFF
TGTGCCAGCAGCTTAACAGGGGGTACTGAAGCTTTCTTT
>TRBJ2-7|TRBV18|NA|NA
CASSSGTKSDYPYEQYF
TGTGCCAGCTCATCCGGGACAAAAAGTGACTACCCCTACGAGCAGTACTTC
>TRBJ2-7|TRBV12-2|NA|NA
CASRPNVGDGYYEQYF
TGTGCAAGTCGCCCCAACGTTGGGGACGGGTACTACGAGCAGTACTTC
>TRBJ1-2|TRBV7-9|once|TRBD1
CASSLTGGYGYTF
TGTGCCAGCAGCTTAACAGGGGGATATGGCTACACCTTC
>TRBJ2-3|TRBV7-9|NA|NA
CASSLSPFTDTQYF
TGTGCCAGCAGCTTATCCCCCTTCACAGATACGCAGTATTTT
>TRBJ2-7|TRBV2|NA|NA
CASMDQLYEQYF
TGTGCCAGCATGGATCAGTTGTACGAGCAGTACTTC
>TRBJ2-1|TRBV27|NA|TRBD2
CASSLPAGVEQFF
TGTGCCAGCAGTTTACCGGCGGGAGTGGAGCAGTTCTTC
>TRBJ2-3|TRBV28|NA|NA
CASRSRTTDTQYF
TGTGCCAGCAGGTCCAGGACCACAGATACGCAGTATTTT
>TRBJ2-5|TRBV7-6|NA|TRBD1
CASSLGTGVGQETQYF
TGTGCCAGCAGCTTAGGGACAGGGGTAGGGCAAGAGACCCAGTACTTC
>TRBJ1-4|TRBV19|NA|NA
CANNPPNEKLFF
TGTGCCAACAATCCCCCTAATGAAAAACTGTTTTTT
>TRBJ2-7|TRBV19|NA|NA
CASSPPTLDSLYEQYF
TGTGCCAGCAGTCCCCCCACGTTGGACAGTCTCTACGAGCAGTACTTC
>TRBJ1-2|TRBV9|NA|TRBD1
CASSTGDRDYLDYGYTF
TGTGCCAGCAGCACGGGGGACAGGGACTATCTTGACTATGGCTACACCTTC
>TRBJ1-2|TRBV9|NA|NA
CASSVAAVLNYGYTF
TGTGCCAGCAGCGTAGCTGCAGTCCTGAACTATGGCTACACCTTC
>TRBJ2-3|TRBV9|NA|TRBD2
CASSGLAGVKDTQYF
TGTGCCAGCAGCGGACTAGCGGGAGTTAAAGATACGCAGTATTTT